Shown below are 21 T cell receptor beta chains from a single sample sequenced in a study of response to subunit inactivated influenza vaccine. TCRdb recomputed calls from the RT-PCR reads with MiXCR, one row per CDR3 protein. Altogether under 550,000 distinct CDR3 sequences are present, approximately 7.1% being singletons, with the ten largest covering around 13%. The sample was PBMCs from blood, taken around 25 months after vaccination. These receptor sequences come from a man aged 45 to 70 who received an inactivated influenza vaccine.

This clonotype was seen repeatedly, ten times or more. The V gene is TRBV7-9, the J gene TRBJ2-5; maybe TRBD1 (6 bases). Per germline, CDR1 SEHNR and CDR2 FQNEAQ (reference sequence). CDR3 length: 13 amino acids. V gave up 5 bases and J gave up 5 bases, with 12 bases separating them. As DNA, the CDR3 is TGTGCCAGCAGCCCCAACAGGGAGGAGACCCAGTACTTC. It translates to CASSPNREETQYF.

This clonotype was counted only a few times. The CDR3 nucleotides are TGTGCCAGTACGGCAGTTGCGGGAGGTCACGGCAATGAGCAGTTCTTC. It translates to CASTAVAGGHGNEQFF. This rearrangement joins TRBV19 to TRBJ2-1; TRBD2 aligns across 8 bases. CDR1 is LNHDA, CDR2 SQIVND, per germline (reference sequence). The CDR3 has 16 residues. J lost 6 bases, V lost 7 bases, and 14 bases had no gene match. Filled out from reference TRBV19 and TRBJ2-1, the complete variable domain reads DGGITQSPKYLFRKEGQNVTLSCEQNLNHDAMYWYRQDPGQGLRLIYYSQIVNDFQKGDIAEGYSVSREKKESFPLTVTSAQKNPTAFYLCASTAVAGGHGNEQFFGPGTRLTVL.

The CDR3 coding sequence is TGTGCCAGCAGCTTGGGGGGTTTTTCTTCCGGCTACACCTTC. It encodes CASSLGGFSSGYTF. This chain joins TRBV11-2 and TRBJ1-2; D is possibly TRBD1 (5 bases). This CDR3 contains 14 residues. Germline V gene sequence: CDR1 SGHAT, CDR2 FQNNGV. The ends were cut back, 3 bases at V and 8 bases at J, with 16 bases in the middle.

This clonotype occurred a few times. The rearrangement links TRBV12-3 or TRBV12-4 to TRBJ1-5; D is unresolved. V lost 7 bases, J lost 8 bases, and 12 bases lay in between. This CDR3 has 12 amino acids. CDR3 loop: CASTDKGKPQHF. The DNA of the CDR3 is TGTGCCAGCACCGACAAGGGTAAGCCCCAGCATTTT.

The sample holds a few counts of this clonotype. The rearrangement links TRBV7-9 to TRBJ2-3; 8 positions match TRBD1. The CDR3 is 17 residues long. Germline V lookup: CDR1 SEHNR, CDR2 FQNEAQ (reference sequence). J lost 0 bases, V lost 5 bases, and 10 bases had no gene match. CDR3 loop: CASSPRERTGSTDTQYF. The CDR3 coding sequence is TGTGCCAGCAGCCCGAGAGAACGGACAGGGAGCACAGATACGCAGTATTTT.

This clonotype was detected ten times or more. J is TRBJ2-1 and V is TRBV5-1; 10 bases are a match to TRBD1. The CDR3 is 16 residues long. J lost 3 bases, V lost 0 bases, and 3 bases had no gene match. Looked up from germline, CDR1 is SGHRS and CDR2 is YFSETQ. The CDR3 sequence: CASSLVGTGVYNEQFF. The CDR3 DNA is TGCGCCAGCAGCTTGGTTGGGACAGGGGTCTACAATGAGCAGTTCTTC.

In this sample, this clonotype turned up a few times. The chain couples TRBV4-3 to TRBJ2-7; D may be TRBD2 (5 bases). Germline loops: CDR1 LGHNA, CDR2 YSLEER. The CDR3 is 15 amino acids. V was clipped by 3 bases and J by 2 bases, with 14 bases between them. The DNA of the CDR3 is TGCGCCAGCAGCCAGAGAGCGGAATCTACCTACGAGCAGTACTTC. It is translated as CASSQRAESTYEQYF.

This clonotype came up many times. The chain recombines TRBV5-1 with TRBJ2-7, with D perhaps matching TRBD1 (5 bases). The V gene's germline CDR1 is SGHRS and CDR2 YFSETQ. The CDR3 is 14 residues long. V was shortened by 0 bases and J by 2 bases, with 9 bases between the two germline ends. The chain's CDR3 is CASSLGSGTYEQYF. CDR3 sequence (DNA): TGCGCCAGCAGCTTGGGTTCAGGGACCTACGAGCAGTACTTC.

Many counts were recorded for this clonotype. The CDR3 sequence: CASSAQSYNSYNEQFF. DNA of the CDR3: TGCGCCAGCAGCGCCCAGTCATATAACTCCTACAATGAGCAGTTCTTC. The chain uses TRBV4-3 and TRBJ2-1; D ambiguous. The germline V and J ends were trimmed by 5 bases and 0 bases, with 14 bases remaining between them. CDR3 length: 16 amino acids. Germline CDR1 LGHNA, CDR2 YSLEER.

The sample holds many counts of this clonotype. The chain recombines TRBV4-3 with TRBJ2-5, with TRBD1 identical over 9 bases. Germline V gene sequence: CDR1 LGHNA, CDR2 YSLEER. The length of the CDR3 is 15 residues. The V gene end was trimmed by 3 bases and the J gene end by 2 bases; junction bases not matched to a gene: 4. CDR3 region: CASSQGTGYQETQYF. The CDR3 DNA is TGCGCCAGCAGCCAGGGGACAGGGTATCAAGAGACCCAGTACTTC.

In this sample, this clonotype turned up many times. J is TRBJ2-3 and V is TRBV12-3 or TRBV12-4; weak D call: TRBD2 (5 bases). The CDR3 length is 16 residues. The ends were cut back, 3 bases at V and 0 bases at J, with 13 bases in the middle. The CDR3 DNA sequence: TGTGCCAGCAGTTTTAGGAGGAGGTCTAGCACAGATACGCAGTATTTT. This codes for CASSFRRRSSTDTQYF.

The chain has TRBV20-1 and TRBJ2-1; D is possibly TRBD1 (6 bases). V was shortened by 5 bases and J by 4 bases, with 15 bases between the two germline ends. This CDR3 has 14 residues. Germline V gene lookup returns CDR1 DFQATT and CDR2 SNEGSKA (reference sequence). CDR3 sequence (DNA): TGCAGTGCTCGACCCCGACAGGATTACAATGAGCAGTTCTTC. This codes for CSARPRQDYNEQFF.

The sample holds a few counts of this clonotype. J is TRBJ1-2 and V is TRBV4-3; D is unresolved. The CDR3 runs 16 residues. Germline V gene data show CDR1 as LGHNA and CDR2 as YSLEER. V lost 1 base and J 6 bases, leaving 18 bases between the germline ends. CDR3 DNA: TGCGCCAGCAGCCAAGTTCTGGGCACCACCCTGAATGGCTACACCTTC. Translation gives CASSQVLGTTLNGYTF.

This clonotype was found a few times. The rearrangement uses TRBV19 and TRBJ2-1; D is unresolved. This CDR3 region has 14 residues. The germline CDR1 and CDR2 sequences are LNHDA and SQIVND (reference sequence). V shed 6 bases and J shed 0 bases, with 9 bases lying between them. CDR3 sequence: CASRPDPSYNEQFF. Written as DNA, the CDR3 is TGTGCCAGTAGGCCGGACCCCTCCTACAATGAGCAGTTCTTC.

This clonotype showed up many times. The gene calls are TRBV5-6 and TRBJ2-1, with 7 bases aligning to TRBD1. CDR1 is SGHDT, CDR2 YYEEEE, per germline. The CDR3 has 13 amino acids. The V and J ends lost 2 bases and 6 bases, in that order; junction bases with no gene match: 2. CDR3 nucleotides: TGTGCCAGCAGCTTAGGACAGGTCAATGAGCAGTTCTTC. It yields the protein CASSLGQVNEQFF.

This clonotype appeared a few times. V and J are TRBV7-2 and TRBJ2-1; no reliable D call. The CDR3 covers 13 residues. Germline V CDR1 and CDR2: SGHTA, FQGNSA. V lost 5 bases, J lost 6 bases, and 11 bases lay in between. CDR3 sequence: CASSPPWGNEQFF. In nucleotides, the CDR3 is TGTGCCAGCAGCCCCCCCTGGGGCAATGAGCAGTTCTTC.

The chain joins TRBV14 to TRBJ2-3; the D is unclear. Between the trimmed V and J ends, which lost 4 bases and 6 bases, there was a span of 20 bases. In germline, CDR1 is SGHDN, CDR2 FVKESK. CDR3 length: 16 amino acids. The CDR3 protein is CASSLFSLQPRDTQYF. CDR3 in DNA: TGTGCCAGCAGCCTATTTTCCCTGCAACCTCGGGATACGCAGTATTTT.

This clonotype was seen more than once but under ten times. J is TRBJ2-3 and V is TRBV28; 9 nucleotides align to TRBD2. Germline V gives CDR1 MDHEN, CDR2 SYDVKM. The ends lost 6 bases at V and 4 bases at J; junction bases unmatched: 17. The length of the CDR3 is 18 residues. The CDR3 loop is CASSPQRGAGGPPDTQYF. Here the CDR3 DNA reads TGTGCCAGCAGCCCCCAGCGGGGGGCGGGAGGGCCCCCAGATACGCAGTATTTT.

The chain links TRBV4-1 to TRBJ1-4, with D unresolved. With 0 bases removed from V and 0 bases from J, the gap between germline ends came to 11 bases. The CDR3 is made up of 17 amino acids. CDR1 and CDR2 from the germline V gene are MGHRA and YSYEKL. The CDR3 DNA reads TGCGCCAGCAGCCAAGATCGGCTCCTTGCAACTAATGAAAAACTGTTTTTT. Its protein product is CASSQDRLLATNEKLFF.

This clonotype has ten or more counts. CDR3 loop: CASSRQLSTADTQYF. The CDR3, as DNA: TGTGCCAGCAGCCGACAGCTAAGTACCGCAGATACGCAGTATTTT. V gene TRBV7-2 combines with J gene TRBJ2-3; a weak D match, TRBD1 (5 bases). V was shortened by 5 bases and J by 4 bases, with 16 bases between the two germline ends. This CDR3 has 15 amino acids. Germline V gene data show CDR1 as SGHTA and CDR2 as FQGNSA.

V is TRBV19 and J is TRBJ1-5; D is perhaps TRBD1 (5 bases). This CDR3 region has 13 residues. Germline V lookup: CDR1 LNHDA, CDR2 SQIVND (reference sequence). V lost 5 bases and J 9 bases, leaving 14 bases between the germline ends. The CDR3 DNA reads as TGTGCCAGTAGTCCGGGGGACCCATGGCCCCAGCATTTT. Its translation: CASSPGDPWPQHF.